This T cell receptor (beta chain) comes out of a study of identical twins. General observations from the study: Models, which agreed with sharing between unrelated individuals, nonetheless underestimated the out-of-frame TCR alpha sharing seen in monozygotic twins. Those out-of-frame alpha sequences shared by twins showed an excess of low generation probability.

TCRdb reanalysed the 5' RACE reads using MiXCR and keeps one entry per CDR3 protein. Here the sample spans some 600,000 distinct CDR3 sequences, around 7.4% being singletons. As to this clonotype: Its antigen remains unknown.

V dropped 0 bases and J dropped 3; count of bases not matched to a gene: 6. CDR1 is SGHRS, CDR2 YFSETQ, per germline. The CDR3 spans 16 residues. Every sampled donor was Caucasian and healthy. These data were likewise used in another study, on yellow fever vaccine responses in identical twins.

The gene calls are TRBV5-1 and TRBJ2-1; 7 bases are a match to TRBD2. The receptor comes from a woman between 18 and 29 years old in good health. Material for sequencing was PBMCs. This CDR3 reads CASSLDLGLIYNEQFF. DNA for the CDR3: TGCGCCAGCAGCTTGGACCTGGGACTAATCTACAATGAGCAGTTCTTC.